Listed here are 31 T cell receptor beta chains from one sample, sequenced in a study of shared clonotypes between healthy human individuals. Naive CD8 cells comprised CD45RO-negative, CCR7-positively selected cells, excluding terminally differentiated effector memory CD45RA+ cells. Profiled with immunoSEQ multiplex PCR; TCRdb holds only in-frame clones, not every one. The sample has a few million clones, about 93% seen once; the top ten hold about 1.7%. The source material was naive CD8+ T cells from PBMCs. These receptors originate from a young man in good health. Some clones in this sample may be carry-over from other donors' samples.

V is TRBV11-2 and J is TRBJ1-1; possibly TRBD1 for D (5 bases). Germline V gene lookup returns CDR1 SGHAT and CDR2 FQNNGV. V was clipped by 6 bases and J by 0 bases, with 8 bases between them. The CDR3 sequence is 13 residues long. CDR3: CASRDIMNTEAFF. The CDR3 coding sequence is TGTGCCAGCAGGGACATCATGAACACTGAAGCTTTCTTT.

The CDR3 DNA follows: TGTGCCAGCAGCCCTGAACCCGATGGAAACACCATATATTTT. Translation: CASSPEPDGNTIYF. The chain links TRBV7-9 to TRBJ1-3, with no clear D. Germline loops: CDR1 SEHNR, CDR2 FQNEAQ (reference sequence). V dropped 5 bases and J dropped 3 bases, with 11 bases sitting between them. The CDR3 totals 14 residues.

J is TRBJ2-1 and V is TRBV28; unclear D gene. Germline V lookup: CDR1 MDHEN, CDR2 SYDVKM. V lost 2 bases to trimming and J lost 4 bases, with 9 bases between them. This CDR3 comprises 14 residues. The CDR3 sequence is CASSLRPMYNEQFF. CDR3 nucleotides: TGTGCCAGCAGTTTAAGGCCCATGTACAATGAGCAGTTCTTC.

V and J are TRBV27 and TRBJ2-7, with 8 nucleotides matching TRBD1. This CDR3 region has 16 residues. Unmatched junction bases numbered 10, after V lost 5 bases and J lost 1 base. Germline V lookup: CDR1 MNHEY, CDR2 SMNVEV (reference sequence). CDR3 amino acids: CASSGTGGQGSYEQYF. CDR3 nucleotide sequence: TGTGCCAGCAGTGGCACGGGCGGACAGGGTTCCTACGAGCAGTACTTC.

The sample holds one count of this clone. The V and J genes are TRBV27 and TRBJ2-7; D perhaps matches TRBD2 (5 bases). The CDR3 has 13 amino acids. Germline CDR1 MNHEY, CDR2 SMNVEV (reference sequence). V was trimmed by 5 bases and J by 0 bases, leaving 8 bases between them. In DNA form, the CDR3 reads TGTGCCAGCAGTATTAGCGACTCCTACGAGCAGTACTTC. It specifies CASSISDSYEQYF.

The chain has TRBV19 and TRBJ2-1, with 9 bases fitting TRBD2. CDR1 and CDR2 (germline): LNHDA, SQIVND (reference sequence). The ends lost 0 bases at V and 7 bases at J; junction bases unmatched: 16. The CDR3 has 19 amino acids. CDR3 bases: TGTGCCAGTAGTATAGATCATGGTAGCGGGAGAGGATACGGGAATGAGCAGTTCTTC. Its translation is CASSIDHGSGRGYGNEQFF.

This chain uses TRBV6-5 with TRBJ2-1; a weak D match, TRBD1 (5 bases). Germline CDR1 reads MNHEY; CDR2 reads SVGAGI. V was clipped by 8 bases and J by 4 bases, with 15 bases between them. This CDR3 has 14 amino acids. The CDR3 reads CASCATELYNEQFF. CDR3 sequence (DNA): TGTGCCAGCTGCGCGACAGAGCTTTACAATGAGCAGTTCTTC.

The rearrangement joins TRBV9 to TRBJ1-2, with D possibly being TRBD1 (5 bases). Trimming left V 0 bases short and J 3 bases short, with 15 bases between. This CDR3 comprises 16 residues. CDR1 and CDR2 from the germline V gene are SGDLS and YYNGEE. DNA of the CDR3: TGTGCCAGCAGCGTAGGGGGCAGGGCCACGGACTATGGCTACACCTTC. This encodes CASSVGGRATDYGYTF.

The chain links TRBV5-8 to TRBJ1-2; tentative D call: TRBD1 (6 bases). Trimming cost V 1 base and J 8 bases, with 21 bases left between them. The CDR3 loop spans 16 amino acids. Germline loops: CDR1 SGHTS, CDR2 YDEGEE. CDR3 sequence reads: CASSLSPGLGAGGYTF. The CDR3 DNA reads TGTGCCAGCAGCTTGTCACCGGGTTTGGGGGCGGGCGGCTACACCTTC.

V gene TRBV6-1 combines with J gene TRBJ2-7, with D tentatively TRBD1 (5 bases). The CDR3 covers 12 residues. Germline CDR1 MNHNS, CDR2 SASEGT. Trimming left V 4 bases short and J 3 bases short, with 7 bases between. In DNA, the CDR3 is TGTGCCAGCAGTGTAAGGGGCTACGAGCAGTACTTC. It encodes CASSVRGYEQYF.

The chain is built from TRBV27 and TRBJ2-2; D not certain. Looked up from germline, CDR1 is MNHEY and CDR2 is SMNVEV (reference sequence). Trimming cost V 4 bases and J 1 base, with 10 bases left between them. This CDR3 comprises 15 residues. The CDR3 region has the DNA TGTGCCAGCAGTTGGGGTATGGGGAACACCGGGGAGCTGTTTTTT. This codes for CASSWGMGNTGELFF.

The rearrangement joins TRBV19 to TRBJ1-2; no reliable D call. This CDR3 has 13 amino acids. With 4 bases removed from V and 7 bases from J, the gap between germline ends came to 13 bases. From germline, CDR1 is LNHDA and CDR2 SQIVND (reference sequence). This CDR3 reads CASSTPGRLGYTF. DNA for the CDR3: TGTGCCAGTAGTACCCCCGGCAGGCTTGGCTACACCTTC. Drawing the rest from reference TRBV19 and TRBJ1-2, the complete variable domain is DGGITQSPKYLFRKEGQNVTLSCEQNLNHDAMYWYRQDPGQGLRLIYYSQIVNDFQKGDIAEGYSVSREKKESFPLTVTSAQKNPTAFYLCASSTPGRLGYTFGSGTRLTVV.

The chain joins TRBV4-3 to TRBJ2-3; no firm D call. The germline CDR1 and CDR2 sequences are LGHNA and YSLEER. Deletions cut 3 bases from V and 6 bases from J, with 7 bases between. The CDR3 is 12 residues long. In nucleotides, the CDR3 is TGCGCCAGCAGCCAGTCCCGCGATACGCAGTATTTT. It specifies CASSQSRDTQYF.

This chain links TRBV5-4 with TRBJ1-2, with D uncertain. The CDR3 is 11 amino acids. Germline V gene sequence: CDR1 SGHNT, CDR2 YYREEE (reference sequence). V was clipped by 9 bases and J by 8 bases, with 14 bases between them. CDR3 region: CATARGGGYTF. For the CDR3, the DNA is TGTGCCACTGCCCGGGGAGGCGGCTACACCTTC.

The genes are TRBV7-9 and TRBJ1-1; 10 positions match TRBD1. The junction had 10 bases not matched to a gene; V was cut back by 4 bases and J by 5 bases. Germline loops: CDR1 SEHNR, CDR2 FQNEAQ (reference sequence). The CDR3 is made up of 16 amino acids. The CDR3 DNA sequence: TGTGCCAGCAGCTCCAACCGGGACAGGGGATGGACTGAAGCTTTCTTT. This sequence encodes CASSSNRDRGWTEAFF.

The chain is built from TRBV30 and TRBJ1-2; maybe TRBD1 (6 bases). Germline lookup yields CDR1 GTSNPN and CDR2 SVGIG (reference sequence). The CDR3 consists of 13 residues. Trimming took 0 bases from V and 4 from J, leaving 9 bases between them. CDR3 nucleotide sequence: TGTGCCTGGAGTGTCGGGGGCCTCTATGGCTACACCTTC. Translated: CAWSVGGLYGYTF.

This chain joins TRBV6-5 and TRBJ2-1; 7 bases are a match to TRBD2. Germline values: CDR1 MNHEY, CDR2 SVGAGI. The trim removed 4 bases at V and 7 bases at J, leaving 13 bases unmatched. CDR3 length: 16 amino acids. The CDR3 protein is CASSSSGEGRLNEQFF. The CDR3 DNA reads TGTGCCAGCAGTTCCTCGGGGGAGGGCCGTTTAAATGAGCAGTTCTTC.

The V gene is TRBV27, the J gene TRBJ1-1; 9 nucleotides match TRBD1. After removal of 4 bases from V and 1 base from J, the junction contained 4 bases not matched to a gene. Germline CDR1 is MNHEY and CDR2 is SMNVEV (reference sequence). This CDR3 spans 15 amino acids. The CDR3 DNA is TGTGCCAGCAGTTCCCGGACAGGGGCGAACACTGAAGCTTTCTTT. This codes for CASSSRTGANTEAFF.

The chain links TRBV7-3 to TRBJ1-1; 9 bases match TRBD1. This CDR3 region has 16 residues. With 3 bases clipped from V and 0 bases from J, the junction kept 5 bases outside the gene matches. Looked up from germline, CDR1 is SGHTA and CDR2 is FQGTGA. The CDR3 reads CASSLGTGIMNTEAFF. CDR3 in DNA: TGTGCCAGCAGCTTGGGGACAGGGATCATGAACACTGAAGCTTTCTTT.

The V call is TRBV19, the J call TRBJ2-1; D unresolved. Germline CDR1 is LNHDA and CDR2 is SQIVND (reference sequence). This CDR3 has 12 amino acids. The V gene lost 7 bases and the J gene lost 0 bases, with 4 bases spanning the gap. CDR3 nucleotides: TGTGCCAGTACTAGCTCCTACAATGAGCAGTTCTTC. Its translation is CASTSSYNEQFF.

V and J are TRBV28 and TRBJ2-3; D remains ambiguous. The germline V gene has CDR1 MDHEN and CDR2 SYDVKM. This CDR3 is built from 13 residues. The V and J ends lost 6 bases and 11 bases respectively, with 18 bases between them. In nucleotides, the CDR3 is TGTGCCAGCAGATCAGGACCACCCTTGGAGCAGTATTTT. This sequence encodes CASRSGPPLEQYF.

The rearrangement joins TRBV10-2 to TRBJ2-7, with 7 bases identical to TRBD1. Germline values: CDR1 WSHSY, CDR2 SAAADI. Trimming cost V 4 bases and J 3 bases; bases outside gene matches: 9. The CDR3 has 15 residues. The CDR3 loop is CASSAPTGLGYEQYF. DNA of the CDR3: TGCGCCAGCAGTGCCCCGACAGGGTTAGGCTACGAGCAGTACTTC.

This chain joins TRBV30 and TRBJ2-5, with D maybe TRBD2 (6 bases). The better agreement between TRBJ2-7 and the DNA end casts doubt on the J call. The CDR3 has 13 residues. Germline loops: CDR1 GTSNPN, CDR2 SVGIG (reference sequence). In nucleotides, the CDR3 is TGTGCCTGGACCCCCCGGGAGACCTACGAGCAGTACTTC. Translated: CAWTPRETYEQYF.

This chain joins TRBV27 and TRBJ2-7, with a weak D call TRBD2 (6 bases). This CDR3 region has 14 residues. Looked up from germline, CDR1 is MNHEY and CDR2 is SMNVEV (reference sequence). V gave up 4 bases and J gave up 2 bases, with 12 bases separating them. The CDR3 coding sequence is TGTGCCAGCAGTTCCGGGGCTAGCGCCTACGAGCAGTACTTC. Translation gives CASSSGASAYEQYF.

On this clone: The sample has other DNA sequences that encode this CDR3 too. The chain joins TRBV28 to TRBJ2-7, with 9 bases matching TRBD1. Germline-derived CDR1 and CDR2 are MDHEN and SYDVKM. The CDR3 consists of 14 residues. The V and J ends lost 8 bases and 2 bases, in that order; junction bases with no gene match: 7. CDR3 protein: CASSGTGTTYEQYF. The CDR3 DNA follows: TGTGCCAGCTCGGGGACAGGGACTACCTACGAGCAGTACTTC. The full variable domain, in which reference TRBV28 and TRBJ2-7 provide the parts outside the CDR3, is DVKVTQSSRYLVKRTGEKVFLECVQDMDHENMFWYRQDPGLGLRLIYFSYDVKMKEKGDIPEGYSVSREKKERFSLILESASTNQTSMYLCASSGTGTTYEQYFGPGTRLTVT.

V gene TRBV29-1 combines with J gene TRBJ2-1, with 7 bases lining up with TRBD2. Germline V gives CDR1 SQVTM, CDR2 ANQGSEA. The length of the CDR3 is 15 residues. V dropped 1 base and J dropped 0; count of bases not matched to a gene: 3. CDR3 sequence (DNA): TGCAGCGTTGAAGCGGGGGGAAACTCCTACAATGAGCAGTTCTTC. This sequence encodes CSVEAGGNSYNEQFF.

The CDR3 bases are TGTGCCAGCAGCTTAGATAGGCTTAGCGAAGATCAAGAGACCCAGTACTTC. Translated, it gives CASSLDRLSEDQETQYF. The chain uses TRBV7-8 and TRBJ2-5, with D perhaps matching TRBD2 (5 bases). CDR1 and CDR2 from the germline V gene are SGHVS and FQNEAQ. The CDR3 runs 17 residues. V was pared by 1 base and J by 2 bases, with 17 bases between.

The chain combines TRBV6-6 with TRBJ2-3; D is possibly TRBD2 (5 bases). Germline values: CDR1 MNHNY, CDR2 SVGAGI (reference sequence). Trimming cost V 4 bases and J 0 bases, with 8 bases left between them. This CDR3 comprises 14 residues. The CDR3 here is CASSLAPSTDTQYF. The CDR3 bases are TGTGCCAGCAGTTTAGCGCCTAGCACAGATACGCAGTATTTT.

This clone was counted between two and nine times. J is TRBJ1-1 and V is TRBV27, with D unclear. V lost 0 bases, J lost 0 bases, and 11 bases lay in between. This CDR3 contains 16 residues. CDR1 is MNHEY, CDR2 SMNVEV, per germline (reference sequence). The CDR3 loop reads CASSLSAGLLNTEAFF. CDR3 DNA sequence: TGTGCCAGCAGTTTATCGGCAGGACTGCTGAACACTGAAGCTTTCTTT.

This chain uses TRBV7-9 with TRBJ2-5; TRBD2 is a possible D gene (5 bases). The V end lost 5 bases, the J end lost 1 base, and 17 bases lay between the germline ends. CDR3 length: 16 amino acids. Germline CDR1 reads SEHNR; CDR2 reads FQNEAQ (reference sequence). CDR3 DNA: TGTGCCAGCAGCCCTCTCGGGGTGTTAGGCCAAGAGACCCAGTACTTC. The encoded protein is CASSPLGVLGQETQYF.

This chain links TRBV6-6 with TRBJ2-6, with unresolved D. Germline CDR1 MNHNY, CDR2 SVGAGI (reference sequence). The CDR3 has 15 amino acids. Trimming pared 5 bases from V and 4 bases from J, leaving 12 bases between. In DNA form, the CDR3 reads TGTGCCAGCAGTCCAGAACCCGCCGGGGCCAACGTCCTGACTTTC. Amino acids: CASSPEPAGANVLTF.